These 9 T cell receptor beta chains came from one sample sequenced in a study of CD8 T cells in ankylosing spondylitis. A single record per CDR3 protein comes from TCRdb applying MiXCR to the 5' RACE reads. The table shows around 150,000 distinct CDR3 sequences, with around a third occurring only once. The source material was synovial fluid, either unsorted or a sorted T cell fraction (not recorded which). The receptor set was obtained from a male donor with ankylosing spondylitis.

In nucleotides, the CDR3 is TGTGCCAGCAGTTCGACAGTGAACTCCTACGAGCAGTACTTC. Protein product: CASSSTVNSYEQYF. This rearrangement joins TRBV6-5 to TRBJ2-7; a possible D gene is TRBD1 (5 bases). V was clipped by 4 bases and J by 0 bases, with 10 bases between them. The CDR3 totals 14 residues. Germline V gene sequence: CDR1 MNHEY, CDR2 SVGAGI.

The chain uses TRBV7-2 and TRBJ2-1; 10 positions match TRBD2. This CDR3 has 15 residues. CDR1 and CDR2 from the germline V gene are SGHTA and FQGNSA. Germline trimming cut 4 bases from V and 7 bases from J; bases unmatched to any gene: 7. DNA of the CDR3: TGTGCCAGCAGCTACCTAGCGGGGGTAATAAATGAGCAGTTCTTC. Amino acid sequence: CASSYLAGVINEQFF.

The chain couples TRBV6-1 to TRBJ1-2, with a possible D match to TRBD1 (5 bases). V lost 5 bases, J lost 7 bases, and 20 bases lay in between. The CDR3 is 15 residues long. CDR1 is MNHNS and CDR2 is SASEGT in the germline V gene. CDR3 sequence (DNA): TGTGCCAGCAGTAGAAGCAGTGGAGGGGACGGTGGCTACACCTTC. Its translation: CASSRSSGGDGGYTF.

The chain recombines TRBV12-3 or TRBV12-4 with TRBJ1-2, with TRBD1 identical over 9 bases. V lost 3 bases and J lost 7; bases outside the gene matches: 6. The CDR3 is 14 residues long. The CDR3 DNA reads TGTGCCAGCAGTTTGACCGGGACAGGGACTGGCTACACCTTC. Its translation is CASSLTGTGTGYTF.

The table lists this clonotype with a few counts. The chain has TRBV29-1 and TRBJ2-2, with 15 nucleotides matching TRBD2. Germline values: CDR1 SQVTM, CDR2 ANQGSEA. Unmatched junction bases numbered 3, after V lost 3 bases and J lost 1 base. The CDR3 contains 17 residues. CDR3 DNA sequence: TGCAGCGTTGAGGGACTAGCGGGGGGAAAGAACACCGGGGAGCTGTTTTTT. This gives the protein CSVEGLAGGKNTGELFF.

The chain recombines TRBV15 with TRBJ2-1; TRBD2 is a possible D gene (6 bases). The germline V and J ends were trimmed by 0 bases and 1 base, with 7 bases remaining between them. CDR1 and CDR2 (germline): LNHNV, YYDKDF (reference sequence). This CDR3 comprises 15 residues. CDR3 region: CATSREGGSYNEQFF. The CDR3 nucleotides are TGTGCCACCAGCAGAGAGGGAGGTTCCTACAATGAGCAGTTCTTC.

This clonotype showed up just a few times. The chain combines TRBV12-3 or TRBV12-4 with TRBJ1-6; a possible D gene is TRBD1 (5 bases). The CDR3 sequence is 14 residues long. With 7 bases removed from V and 6 bases from J, the gap between germline ends came to 13 bases. The CDR3 DNA reads as TGTGCCAGCACCCCGGGACTGACTAATTCACCCCTCCACTTT. Its protein is CASTPGLTNSPLHF.

V and J are TRBV20-1 and TRBJ2-1; D may be TRBD2 (7 bases). CDR3 length: 16 amino acids. Trimming shortened V by 5 bases and J by 0 bases, and 17 bases separated the two germline ends. Germline V gene data show CDR1 as DFQATT and CDR2 as SNEGSKA (reference sequence). The CDR3 DNA reads TGCAGTGCTGTAGTTAGGGGGGGAGTCTCCTACAATGAGCAGTTCTTC. Amino acids: CSAVVRGGVSYNEQFF.

This clonotype was detected a few times. The chain joins TRBV7-2 to TRBJ2-7, with a tentative D call TRBD1 (6 bases). The CDR3 has 15 residues. Between the trimmed V and J ends, which lost 4 bases and 0 bases, there was a span of 13 bases. The germline gives CDR1 SGHTA, CDR2 FQGNSA. In nucleotides, the CDR3 is TGTGCCAGCAGCTACCGGGACAAGAGCTCCTACGAGCAGTACTTC. Translation gives CASSYRDKSSYEQYF.